This T cell receptor (beta chain) comes out of a study of blood T cell repertoires in COVID-19. TCRdb's table, derived via immunoSEQ multiplex PCR, lists solely in-frame clones and lacks some. The sample lists around 180,000 clones, approximately 83% occurring once. The count of this clone is one. V trimming: 4 bases; J trimming: 6 bases; junction bases outside the gene matches: 10. The germline V gene encodes CDR1 SNHLY and CDR2 FYNNEI. This CDR3 comprises 16 residues. The genes are TRBV2 and TRBJ2-2; TRBD2 matches at 8 bases. What was sequenced was peripheral blood. This sequence was found in a man in his 60s with acute or convalescent COVID-19. Here the CDR3 DNA reads TGTGCCAGCAGTGCCTATAGCGGGGCCGGGGCCGGGGAGCTGTTTTTT. This sequence encodes CASSAYSGAGAGELFF.